This T cell receptor beta chain was retrieved from a study of CD4 T cells in relation to SARS-CoV-2 and coronaviruses. Study-level information: After less than 11 days of antigen culture, PBMC TCR beta CDR3s were sequenced.

Study-wide points: Each donor contributed either pre-pandemic or post-infection samples, not both.

In the case of this clone: Antigen specificity is unknown.

Repertoires were generated with immunoSEQ multiplex PCR, while TCRdb's copy carries only in-frame clones and drops some. The sample has approximately 20,000 clones; approximately 81% are singletons. This CDR3 contains 16 residues. V lost 2 bases and J lost 3; bases outside the gene matches: 7. Germline values: CDR1 LGHDT, CDR2 YNNKEL (reference sequence). The unexposed donors gave CD4+ T cells in about 2011-2018, prior to COVID-19. The cells were cultured for roughly 11 days before CD4+ T cells were isolated. Testing used SARS-CoV-2 S/N and four cold-coronavirus spikes on unexposed-donor CD4+ T cells, cells permitting.

The TCR comes from a human donor in good health. The V and J genes are TRBV3-1 (or the pseudogene TRBV3-2) and TRBJ1-5; 7 positions agree with TRBD1. The sequencing sample was made of CD4+ T cells from PBMCs, cultured in vitro. DNA for the CDR3: TGTGCCAGCAGCCAAACCACAGGGGCGGACAATCAGCCCCAGCATTTT. It specifies CASSQTTGADNQPQHF.